The 9 T cell receptor beta chains below all came from one sample that was sequenced in a study of blood T cell dynamics during melanoma immunotherapy. The method was immunoSEQ multiplex PCR; TCRdb's version includes in-frame clones alone and lacks a portion of them. The sample carries roughly 10,000 clones, around nine tenths recorded once. Stated time point: pre-treatment baseline. The sample in question was blood, obtained from a patient treated with checkpoint blockade. The receptors come from a human donor with melanoma.

This sequence joins TRBV18 and TRBJ2-7; D is undetermined. The germline V and J ends were trimmed by 2 bases and 2 bases, with 10 bases remaining between them. This CDR3 spans 14 amino acids. Germline CDR1 and CDR2: KGHSH and LQKENI. CDR3: CASSPVRPPYEQYF. The CDR3 bases are TGTGCCAGCTCACCAGTCAGGCCCCCCTACGAGCAGTACTTC.

About this clone itself: The junction shows a germline mismatch at one end, possibly a read error. The rearrangement joins TRBV18 to TRBJ2-1; TRBD2 aligns across 16 bases. Germline loops: CDR1 KGHSH, CDR2 LQKENI. The CDR3 runs to 16 residues. CDR3 loop: CASSPPGLAGGEEQFF. CDR3 DNA: TGTGCCAGCTCGCCACCGGGACTAGCGGGAGGGGAAGAGCAGTTCTTC.

The chain has TRBV18 and TRBJ2-1; the match to TRBD2 covers 11 bases. Germline V gives CDR1 KGHSH, CDR2 LQKENI. With 3 bases clipped from V and 4 bases from J, the junction kept 2 bases outside the gene matches. The CDR3 covers 15 residues. CDR3 sequence (DNA): TGTGCCAGCTCACCGGGGACTAGCGGTTACAATGAGCAGTTCTTC. Residues: CASSPGTSGYNEQFF.

V gene TRBV2 combines with J gene TRBJ2-7, with 7 nucleotides matching TRBD1. The CDR3 totals 13 residues. From germline, CDR1 is SNHLY and CDR2 FYNNEI. The ends lost 6 bases at V and 1 base at J; junction bases unmatched: 3. The CDR3 bases are TGTGCCAGCAGGAGGACAGGTTCCTACGAGCAGTACTTC. It yields the protein CASRRTGSYEQYF.

The rearrangement uses TRBV9 and TRBJ1-3; D might be TRBD1 (5 bases). Germline V CDR1 and CDR2: SGDLS, YYNGEE. The CDR3 spans 15 residues. Trimming took off 0 bases at V and 2 bases at J, with 9 bases between the two ends. For the CDR3, the DNA is TGTGCCAGCAGCGTAGAAGGGGCCCCTGGAAACACCATATATTTT. It is translated as CASSVEGAPGNTIYF.

The chain has TRBV4-3 and TRBJ2-3; the D is unclear. V was clipped by 6 bases and J by 0 bases, with 19 bases between them. CDR3 size: 17 residues. Per the germline V gene, CDR1 is LGHNA and CDR2 is YSLEER. CDR3 loop: CASSQSLPSISTDTQYF. The CDR3 DNA is TGCGCCAGCAGTCAAAGCCTCCCTTCGATTAGCACAGATACGCAGTATTTT.

The chain has TRBV30 and TRBJ1-5; TRBD1 is a possible D gene (5 bases). Trimming shortened V by 5 bases and J by 7 bases, and 15 bases separated the two germline ends. This CDR3 has 13 residues. From germline, CDR1 is GTSNPN and CDR2 SVGIG (reference sequence). As DNA, the CDR3 is TGTGCCTGGGCGACAGTCCGGGGGCAGCCCCAGCATTTT. Translated, it gives CAWATVRGQPQHF.

The rearrangement joins TRBV6-5 to TRBJ2-7; the match to TRBD1 covers 8 bases. The CDR3 totals 14 residues. Germline assignment: CDR1 MNHEY and CDR2 SVGAGI. Trimming took 5 bases from V and 4 from J; bases not matched to a gene: 7. The DNA for the CDR3 is TGTGCCAGCAGTACGGACAGGGCGGGGTACGAGCAGTACTTC. This encodes CASSTDRAGYEQYF.

This rearrangement joins TRBV28 to TRBJ1-3, with D hard to call. V lost 7 bases and J 0 bases, leaving 10 bases between the germline ends. The CDR3 is 14 residues long. Germline assignment: CDR1 MDHEN and CDR2 SYDVKM. This CDR3 reads CASIPTNSGNTIYF. CDR3 bases: TGTGCCAGCATCCCCACGAACTCTGGAAACACCATATATTTT. Full variable domain (rest looked up from reference TRBV28 and TRBJ1-3): DVKVTQSSRYLVKRTGEKVFLECVQDMDHENMFWYRQDPGLGLRLIYFSYDVKMKEKGDIPEGYSVSREKKERFSLILESASTNQTSMYLCASIPTNSGNTIYFGEGSWLTVV.